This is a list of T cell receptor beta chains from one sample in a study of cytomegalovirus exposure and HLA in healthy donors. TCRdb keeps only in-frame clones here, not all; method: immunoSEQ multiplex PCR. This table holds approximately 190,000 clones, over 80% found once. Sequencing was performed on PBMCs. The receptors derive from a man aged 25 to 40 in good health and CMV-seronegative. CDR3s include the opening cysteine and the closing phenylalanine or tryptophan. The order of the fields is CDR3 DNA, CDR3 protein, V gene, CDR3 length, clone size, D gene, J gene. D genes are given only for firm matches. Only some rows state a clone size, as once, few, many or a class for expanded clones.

TGTGCCATCAGTGGACTAGCGGCCCACAATGAGCAGTTCTTC	CAISGLAAHNEQFF	TRBV10-3	14	.	TRBD2	TRBJ2-1
TGTGCCACCAGCAGAGAGTCCCGGACAGAAAATGAAAAACTGTTTTTT	CATSRESRTENEKLFF	TRBV15	16	.	.	TRBJ1-4
TGTGCCAGCAGCTTAGAGCGAGGGGGTGGCGATGAGCAGTTCTTC	CASSLERGGGDEQFF	TRBV11-2	15	.	.	TRBJ2-1
TGTGCCAGCAGTAACAGCGGGAGGTACAATGAGCAGTTCTTC	CASSNSGRYNEQFF	TRBV13	14	.	TRBD2	TRBJ2-1
TGTGCCAGCAGTTTGGGACAGGGGAATTCACCCCTCCACTTT	CASSLGQGNSPLHF	TRBV27	14	.	TRBD1	TRBJ1-6
TGTGCCAGCAGACGACACCGCGACCACTCCTACGAGCAGTACTTC	CASRRHRDHSYEQYF	TRBV6-5	15	.	.	TRBJ2-7
TGTGCCAGTAGTCCGAAACAGGGGGTAAGGAACACTGAAGCTTTCTTT	CASSPKQGVRNTEAFF	TRBV19	16	.	TRBD1	TRBJ1-1
TGTGCCAGCAGCTTTGGGGGGACCAAAAACATTCAGTACTTC	CASSFGGTKNIQYF	TRBV5-6	14	.	.	TRBJ2-4
TGTGCCAGCAGCTTAGCTAGGCAGGCGGGGAACACTGAAGCTTTCTTT	CASSLARQAGNTEAFF	TRBV11-2	16	.	.	TRBJ1-1
TGCGCCAGCAGCCTCACCGACAGCGCGAACACTGAAGCTTTCTTT	CASSLTDSANTEAFF	TRBV4-1	15	.	.	TRBJ1-1
TGTGCCTGGAGTGCGGAGACCCAGTACTTC	CAWSAETQYF	TRBV30	10	.	.	TRBJ2-5
TGCGCCAGTCAGAAGCGGACGGGGAATGAGCAGTTCTTC	CASQKRTGNEQFF	TRBV5-1	13	.	.	TRBJ2-1
TGTGCCAGCAGTTTAACCTGGCAGTCCTACAATGAGCAGTTCTTC	CASSLTWQSYNEQFF	TRBV27	15	once	.	TRBJ2-1
TGTGCCAGCAGCCACGATAGCGGGTCTTCCTACGAGCAGTACTTC	CASSHDSGSSYEQYF	TRBV7-6	15	.	TRBD2	TRBJ2-7
TGTGCCAGCAGACCCCAGGGACAAGAGACCCAGTACTTC	CASRPQGQETQYF	TRBV6-1	13	.	.	TRBJ2-5
TGTGCCAGCAGTCTACAGCCAGACTCCTACGAGCAGTACTTC	CASSLQPDSYEQYF	TRBV27	14	.	.	TRBJ2-7
TGTGCCAGCAGTGAACTGGGACAGCCCTACGAGCAGTACTTC	CASSELGQPYEQYF	TRBV28	14	.	TRBD1	TRBJ2-7
TGTGCCAGCAGCCCTCGGGACACGAACACTGAAGCTTTCTTT	CASSPRDTNTEAFF	TRBV9	14	.	.	TRBJ1-1
TGTGCCACCAGCGTACGAACTACAATGAAGAAACTGTTTTTT	CATSVRTTMKKLFF	TRBV15	14	few	.	TRBJ1-4
TGTGCCAGCACCGTTTCGGTAGAGACCCAGTACTTC	CASTVSVETQYF	TRBV6-6	12	.	.	TRBJ2-5
TGTGCCAGCGGCAGGGCTAGTTTGGGAACTGAAGCTTTCTTT	CASGRASLGTEAFF	TRBV7-9	14	.	.	TRBJ1-1
TGTGCCAGCACCCCCGGGGGTGGTGGAAACACCATATATTTT	CASTPGGGGNTIYF	TRBV28	14	.	.	TRBJ1-3